This record covers a single TCR beta chain. V dropped 3 bases and J dropped 3; count of bases not matched to a gene: 2. The germline CDR1 and CDR2 sequences are SGHRS and YFSETQ. This CDR3 region has 15 residues. The data stem from a study of blood T cell repertoires in COVID-19. Measured with immunoSEQ multiplex PCR; TCRdb has only the in-frame clones, and not every one. The sample lists 200,000 to 250,000 clones, around four fifths seen once, with about 4.8% in the top ten. Material for sequencing was PBMCs or T cells enriched from blood (not recorded which). The chain recombines TRBV5-1 with TRBJ2-2; 10 bases fit TRBD1. This receptor was identified in a woman in her forties or fifties who had been exposed to COVID-19. The CDR3 is CASSWGTGDTGELFF. The CDR3, as DNA: TGCGCCAGCAGCTGGGGGACAGGGGACACCGGGGAGCTGTTTTTT.